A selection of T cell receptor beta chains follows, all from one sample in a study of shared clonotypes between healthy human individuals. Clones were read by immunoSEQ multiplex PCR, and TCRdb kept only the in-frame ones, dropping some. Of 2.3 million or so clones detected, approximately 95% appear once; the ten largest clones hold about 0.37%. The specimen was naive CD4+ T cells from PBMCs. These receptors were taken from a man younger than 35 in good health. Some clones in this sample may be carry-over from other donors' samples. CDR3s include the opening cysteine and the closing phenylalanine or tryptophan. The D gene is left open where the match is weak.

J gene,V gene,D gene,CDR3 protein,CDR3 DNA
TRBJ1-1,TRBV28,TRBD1,CASNIGQVNTEAFF,TGTGCCAGCAACATCGGACAGGTGAACACTGAAGCTTTCTTT
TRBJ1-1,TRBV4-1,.,CASSHPMGGTEAFF,TGCGCCAGCAGCCACCCCATGGGTGGCACTGAAGCTTTCTTT
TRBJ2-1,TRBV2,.,CASSPPTPIPYNEQFF,TGTGCCAGCAGTCCACCGACTCCAATACCCTACAATGAGCAGTTCTTC
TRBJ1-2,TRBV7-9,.,CASSLGANYGYTF,TGTGCCAGCAGTTTGGGGGCTAACTATGGCTACACCTTC
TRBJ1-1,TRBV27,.,CASSFLGQMNTEAFF,TGTGCCAGCAGTTTTTTGGGACAAATGAACACTGAAGCTTTCTTT
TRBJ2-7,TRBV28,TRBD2,CASNYGGGLAFEQYF,TGTGCCAGCAACTACGGTGGGGGACTAGCTTTCGAGCAGTACTTC
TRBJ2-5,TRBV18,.,CASSREQETQYF,TGTGCCAGCTCACGAGAACAAGAGACCCAGTACTTC
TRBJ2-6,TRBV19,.,CASSPDGAPGANVLTF,TGTGCCAGTAGTCCAGACGGGGCTCCTGGGGCCAACGTCCTGACTTTC
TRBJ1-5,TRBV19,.,CASSTGFQPQHF,TGTGCCAGTAGTACCGGGTTTCAGCCCCAGCATTTT
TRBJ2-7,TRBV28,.,CASSLSDSLYEQYF,TGTGCCAGCAGTTTATCGGACAGTCTCTACGAGCAGTACTTC
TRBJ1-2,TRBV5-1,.,CASSLRGATPTNYGYTF,TGCGCAAGCAGCTTGAGAGGGGCGACACCGACTAACTATGGCTACACCTTC